This record looks at one T cell receptor beta chain sequence and its context. Its antigen is unknown. This specimen belongs to a study of OX40 agonist ivuxolimab in advanced cancers. Study-level information: Antecedent anti-PD-1, anti-PD-L1 or anti-CTLA-4 therapy was permissible, with under 50% having received some. Study-wide results and limits: The study observed clonal expansion of CD4+ and CD8+ blood T cells by week 6 at 0.1 to 3.0 mg/kg.

The germline CDR1 and CDR2 sequences are SEHNR and FQNEAQ (reference sequence). V lost 4 bases to trimming and J lost 8 bases, with 20 bases between them. This CDR3 has 15 amino acids. Some clones are missing from TCRdb's copy, which holds only in-frame ones; the method was immunoSEQ multiplex PCR. The sample lists tens of thousands of clones, 86% occurring once. Sequenced here: CD4+ or CD8+ T cells sorted from blood, sampled in a trial of the OX40 agonist ivuxolimab. The sequence was obtained from an adult with an advanced solid tumor such as melanoma, head and neck, liver or kidney cancer. This chain connects TRBV7-9 to TRBJ1-1, with TRBD1 as a possible D gene (6 bases). This CDR3 is CASSSGVLTGMEAFF. The CDR3 DNA is TGTGCCAGCAGCTCAGGGGTCTTAACGGGAATGGAAGCTTTCTTT.